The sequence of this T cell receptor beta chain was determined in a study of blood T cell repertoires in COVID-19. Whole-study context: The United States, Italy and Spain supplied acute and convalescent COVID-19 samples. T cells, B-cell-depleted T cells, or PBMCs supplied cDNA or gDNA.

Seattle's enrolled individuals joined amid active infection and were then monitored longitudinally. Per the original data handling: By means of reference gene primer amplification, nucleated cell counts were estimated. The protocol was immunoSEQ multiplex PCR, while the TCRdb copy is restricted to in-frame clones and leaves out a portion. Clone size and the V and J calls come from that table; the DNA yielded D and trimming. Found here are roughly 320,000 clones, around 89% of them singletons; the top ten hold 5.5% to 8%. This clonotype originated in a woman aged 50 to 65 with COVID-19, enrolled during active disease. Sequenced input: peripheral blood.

CDR3 amino acids: CASSEGAVPSFQFF. The DNA for the CDR3 is TGTGCCAGCAGCGAGGGGGCAGTCCCTTCATTCCAGTTCTTC. The chain is built from TRBV6-5 and TRBJ2-1, with 7 positions matching TRBD1. Trimming took 6 bases from V and 13 from J; bases not matched to a gene: 15. This CDR3 region has 14 residues. Per the germline V gene, CDR1 is MNHEY and CDR2 is SVGAGI.